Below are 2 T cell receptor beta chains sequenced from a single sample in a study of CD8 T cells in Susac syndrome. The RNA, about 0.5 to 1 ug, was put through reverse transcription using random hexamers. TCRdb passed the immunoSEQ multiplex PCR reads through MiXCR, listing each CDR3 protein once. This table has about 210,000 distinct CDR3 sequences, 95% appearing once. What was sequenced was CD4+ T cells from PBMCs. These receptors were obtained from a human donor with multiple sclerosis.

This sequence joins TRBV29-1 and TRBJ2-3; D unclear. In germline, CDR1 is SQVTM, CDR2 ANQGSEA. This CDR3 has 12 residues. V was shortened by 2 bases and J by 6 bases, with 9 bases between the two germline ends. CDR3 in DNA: TGCAGCGTTGAAACTGGGCCGGATACGCAGTATTTT. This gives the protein CSVETGPDTQYF.

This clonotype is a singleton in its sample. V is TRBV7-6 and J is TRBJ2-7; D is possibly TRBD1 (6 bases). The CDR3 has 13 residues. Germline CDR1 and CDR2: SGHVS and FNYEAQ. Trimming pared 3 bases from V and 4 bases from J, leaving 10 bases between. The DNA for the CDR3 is TGTGCCAGCAGCTTCAGGGGCCGATACGAGCAGTACTTC. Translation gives CASSFRGRYEQYF.